Given below is one T cell receptor (beta chain) in context. Grouping used clinical history reported by participants in a survey and questionnaire. These data belong to a study of blood T cell repertoires in COVID-19. Study-wide context: COVID-19 samples from acute and convalescent phases originated in the United States, Italy and Spain.

As originally analysed: How many nucleated cells were present was estimated from reference gene primer amplification. Profiling relied on immunoSEQ multiplex PCR, and the TCRdb table lists in-frame clones only, not all of them. From that table come the V and J calls and clone size; the DNA was used to work out D and trimming. There are about 240,000 clones in the sample; approximately 83% occur only once, and roughly 3.5% lies in the top ten. CDR1 SGDLS and CDR2 YYNGEE come from the germline V gene. V gave up 4 bases and J gave up 5 bases; unmatched junction bases: 13. This CDR3 spans 16 amino acids.

This chain joins TRBV9 and TRBJ2-3, with TRBD2 matching 7 bases. Sequencing input: PBMCs or T cells enriched from blood (not recorded which). The receptor's source is a woman aged 40 to 55 with acute COVID-19. CDR3 nucleotide sequence: TGTGCCAGCAGCCCGGGGGGTAGGCCCGGAGGAGATACGCAGTATTTT. It specifies CASSPGGRPGGDTQYF.